The 7 T cell receptor beta chains below come from one sample, sequenced in a study of type 1 and type 2 diabetes patients. Genomic DNA was the PCR template. Amplification of the beta chain CDR3 used 30 forward and 13 reverse multiplex primers. In TCRdb, the multiplex PCR reads were re-called with MiXCR into one record per CDR3 protein. The sample holds about 270,000 distinct CDR3 sequences; more than 45% are singletons and the top ten take 12% to 15%. Sequencing was done on a sample of peripheral blood mononuclear cells (PBMCs). The receptors stem from a man aged 18 to 29 with type 2 diabetes.

V gene TRBV7-2 combines with J gene TRBJ2-5; TRBD1 aligns across 11 bases. Trimming at V came to 5 bases and at J to 6 bases, leaving 5 bases not matched to a gene. Germline CDR1 SGHTA, CDR2 FQGNSA. This CDR3 spans 14 amino acids. DNA of the CDR3: TGTGCCAGCAGCCCTGGACAGGGGGCAAAGACCCAGTACTTC. The encoded protein is CASSPGQGAKTQYF.

There are many counts of this clonotype. The chain joins TRBV7-6 to TRBJ1-1; D is possibly TRBD1 (5 bases). V dropped 0 bases and J dropped 4 bases, with 12 bases sitting between them. The CDR3 is made up of 15 amino acids. CDR1 and CDR2 from the germline V gene are SGHVS and FNYEAQ. CDR3: CASSLARGSGTEAFF. The CDR3 DNA reads TGTGCCAGCAGCTTAGCAAGGGGTAGTGGCACTGAAGCTTTCTTT. The full variable domain, in which reference TRBV7-6 and TRBJ1-1 provide the parts outside the CDR3, is GAGVSQSPRYKVTKRGQDVALRCDPISGHVSLYWYRQALGQGPEFLTYFNYEAQQDKSGLPNDRFSAERPEGSISTLTIQRTEQRDSAMYRCASSLARGSGTEAFFGQGTRLTVV.

This clonotype appeared a single time. This chain links TRBV10-3 with TRBJ2-1, with D possibly matching TRBD2 (6 bases). The CDR3 is 14 residues long. V was cut by 10 bases and J by 2 bases, with 15 bases left in between. From germline, CDR1 is ENHRY and CDR2 SYGVKD. The CDR3 bases are TGTGCCAGCAGGCTGGAGGGACCCTACAATGAGCAGTTCTTC. Translation: CASRLEGPYNEQFF.

The chain recombines TRBV7-2 with TRBJ2-3; D is undetermined. CDR1 SGHTA and CDR2 FQGNSA come from the germline V gene. The CDR3 loop spans 12 amino acids. Trimming took 2 bases from V and 2 from J, leaving 2 bases between them. The CDR3 coding sequence is TGTGCCAGCAGCTTACCCACAGATACGCAGTATTTT. It specifies CASSLPTDTQYF.

This sequence joins TRBV18 and TRBJ1-6; 7 nucleotides match TRBD1. Germline assignment: CDR1 KGHSH and CDR2 LQKENI. CDR3 length equals 15 residues. V gave up 5 bases and J gave up 3 bases; unmatched junction bases: 4. The DNA of the CDR3 is TGTGCCAGCTCATCCCGGGACAGCTATAATTCACCCCTCCACTTT. It translates to CASSSRDSYNSPLHF.

This clonotype was picked up a small number of times. The rearrangement links TRBV6-5 to TRBJ2-3; 7 positions agree with TRBD2. Germline trimming cut 0 bases from V and 4 bases from J; bases unmatched to any gene: 13. CDR1 MNHEY and CDR2 SVGAGI come from the germline V gene. This CDR3 is 18 amino acids long. The DNA of the CDR3 is TGTGCCAGCAGTTACTCCGCCGGTGGCGGGGGTTTTGCAGATACGCAGTATTTT. It codes for CASSYSAGGGGFADTQYF.

The chain has TRBV6-5 and TRBJ1-6; D gene ambiguous. Germline V lookup: CDR1 MNHEY, CDR2 SVGAGI. The CDR3 spans 18 residues. Trimming removed 7 bases at V and 0 bases at J, with 19 bases between. The CDR3 DNA sequence: TGTGCCAGCAAGTTTTATGACGGGTTGAGCTCCTATAATTCACCCCTCCACTTT. Translated, it gives CASKFYDGLSSYNSPLHF.